This TCR beta chain is drawn from a study of control samples from healthy donors and cancer patients (dated by TCRdb to between 2020 and 2021). In this sample, this clone turned up many times. Its antigen is currently not known. Base qualities are not provided; no much larger clone lies one nucleotide away. Library preparation used the immunoSEQ multiplex PCR assay. Held by TCRdb, this immuneACCESS table contains in-frame sequences only and omits some clones. Under half of the omission traces to an unresolved V gene where checked; the cause of the rest is unknown. This sample has some 130,000 clones in its table, and 85% to 90% of those were observed once. The top ten clones comprise approximately 8% of the sample. The CDR1 and CDR2 encoded by the germline V gene are MGHRA and YSYEKL. The CDR3 starts with the cysteine, ends with the phenylalanine, and has 16 residues. Only the CDR3 DNA stays, 48 bases, in frame from base 1. V is pared back by 4 bases and J by 0 bases, with 12 bases lying between the germline termini.

The origin of this receptor is a middle-aged man with head and neck cancer. The chain is encoded by TRBV4-1 joined to TRBJ1-4, with no reliable assignment of the D segment. Sequenced input: PBMCs. This receptor has the CDR3 CASSPTPKSTNEKLFF. The DNA sequence follows: TGCGCCAGCAGCCCCACACCGAAGTCAACTAATGAAAAACTGTTTTTT.